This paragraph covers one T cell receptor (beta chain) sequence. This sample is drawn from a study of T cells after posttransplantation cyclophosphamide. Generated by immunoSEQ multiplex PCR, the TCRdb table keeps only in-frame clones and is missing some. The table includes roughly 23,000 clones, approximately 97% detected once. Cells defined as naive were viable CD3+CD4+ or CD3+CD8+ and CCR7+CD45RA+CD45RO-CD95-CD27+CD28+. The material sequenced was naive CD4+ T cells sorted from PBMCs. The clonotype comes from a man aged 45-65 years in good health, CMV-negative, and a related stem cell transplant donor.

CDR3 bases: TGTGCCTGGAGGGGCTTGAATGGCTACACCTTC. It is translated as CAWRGLNGYTF. This chain uses TRBV30 with TRBJ1-2, with no clear D. Looked up from germline, CDR1 is GTSNPN and CDR2 is SVGIG (reference sequence). The CDR3 sequence is 11 residues long. V lost 3 bases and J lost 6, with 8 bases in between.